One TCR beta chain is described in this entry. Its antigen is still unknown. Libraries were made from TCR beta cDNA, and they carried unique molecular identifiers. T cells numbering roughly 0.9 to 10 million yielded cDNA molecules that totaled roughly 500,000. TCRdb passed the PCR reads through MiXCR, listing each CDR3 protein once. The profile covers fewer than 850,000 distinct CDR3 sequences, with 25% to 30% appearing a single time and 0.5% to 0.6% taken by the ten largest. The data are from a study of post-analysis software for immune sequencing data. Study-wide context: Recorded disease courses covered relapsing-remitting, secondary progressive and progressive-relapsing multiple sclerosis. Some patients had no subtype annotation.

Notes on the study in general: About five TRBV segments were more frequent in patients than controls; TRBV5-6, TRBV5-1 and TRBV20-1 belonged to this group. Strong co-clustering by F measure was seen for same-batch samples. Versus controls, multiple sclerosis patients showed significantly lower diversity (normalized Chao1).

Between the trimmed V and J ends, which lost 3 bases and 8 bases, there was a span of 13 bases. Per germline, CDR1 LGHDT and CDR2 YNNKEL (reference sequence). There are 13 residues in the CDR3. The chain joins TRBV3-1 to TRBJ1-1, with D hard to call. Sequencing was done on a sample of blood. The clonotype was recovered from a girl aged 5 to 17 with multiple sclerosis. DNA for the CDR3: TGTGCCAGCAGCCAGATCGGCGGAGGAGAAGCTTTCTTT. Protein sequence: CASSQIGGGEAFF. Based on the CDR3 plus reference TRBV3-1 and TRBJ1-1, the full variable domain is DTAVSQTPKYLVTQMGNDKSIKCEQNLGHDTMYWYKQDSKKFLKIMFSYNNKELIINETVPNRFSPKSPDKAHLNLHINSLELGDSAVYFCASSQIGGGEAFFGQGTRLTVV.